These T cell receptor beta chains were read from a single sample in a study of shared clonotypes between healthy human individuals. The repertoire was sequenced with immunoSEQ multiplex PCR; TCRdb's copy has only in-frame clones and lacks some. Of some 1,100,000 clones listed, more than 75% are singletons. Specimen: memory CD4+ T cells from PBMCs. Receptors were obtained from a man between 18 and 29 years old in good health. Some clones in this sample may be carry-over from other donors' samples. Both conserved end residues are part of each CDR3. D genes are given only for firm matches. Clone sizes are given selectively: once, few, many, or a class where the clone is expanded.

abundance: -
d_gene: -
j_gene: TRBJ2-2
v_gene: TRBV7-3
len: 16
CDR3nt: TGTGCCAGCAGCTTACTAACGGCCGCGAACACCGGGGAGCTGTTTTTT
CDR3aa: CASSLLTAANTGELFF

abundance: -
d_gene: -
j_gene: TRBJ2-5
v_gene: TRBV5-6
len: 12
CDR3nt: TGTGCCAGCAGCGGATGGGGAGAGACCCAGTACTTC
CDR3aa: CASSGWGETQYF

abundance: -
d_gene: TRBD2
j_gene: TRBJ2-7
v_gene: TRBV29-1
len: 12
CDR3nt: TGCAGCGTTGGTAGCGGGACGTACGAGCAGTACTTC
CDR3aa: CSVGSGTYEQYF

abundance: -
d_gene: TRBD1
j_gene: TRBJ2-7
v_gene: TRBV7-9
len: 15
CDR3nt: TGTGCCAGCAGCTTAGCCCGGACAGGCCCGTACGAGCAGTACTTC
CDR3aa: CASSLARTGPYEQYF

abundance: -
d_gene: TRBD1
j_gene: TRBJ1-5
v_gene: TRBV19
len: 13
CDR3nt: TGTGCCAGTGAAGACAGGGGCAATCAGCCCCAGCATTTT
CDR3aa: CASEDRGNQPQHF

abundance: many
d_gene: -
j_gene: TRBJ2-7
v_gene: TRBV11-2
len: 13
CDR3nt: TGTGCCAGCAGCTTAGATCCGGGTTACGAGCAGTACTTC
CDR3aa: CASSLDPGYEQYF

abundance: -
d_gene: -
j_gene: TRBJ2-7
v_gene: TRBV7-8
len: 16
CDR3nt: TGTGCCAGCAGCCCCCGGTGGCCCTCCGTCTCCTACGAGCAGTACTTC
CDR3aa: CASSPRWPSVSYEQYF

abundance: -
d_gene: -
j_gene: TRBJ2-1
v_gene: TRBV7-2
len: 15
CDR3nt: TGTGCCAGCAGCCCCCGGGACGCTGCCTACAATGAGCAGTTCTTC
CDR3aa: CASSPRDAAYNEQFF

abundance: many
d_gene: TRBD2
j_gene: TRBJ2-7
v_gene: TRBV5-4
len: 17
CDR3nt: TGTGCCAGCAGCCCCCCTTCTCTACTAGCGCACGCCGGAGAGCAGTACTTC
CDR3aa: CASSPPSLLAHAGEQYF

abundance: -
d_gene: TRBD1
j_gene: TRBJ1-1
v_gene: TRBV30
len: 13
CDR3nt: TGTGCCTGGACCCGGGACAGGATGACTGAAGCTTTCTTT
CDR3aa: CAWTRDRMTEAFF

abundance: -
d_gene: -
j_gene: TRBJ2-1
v_gene: TRBV10-3
len: 17
CDR3nt: TGTGCCATCAGGGACAGGGGTAGCGGGAACTCCTACAATGAGCAGTTCTTC
CDR3aa: CAIRDRGSGNSYNEQFF

abundance: -
d_gene: -
j_gene: TRBJ2-1
v_gene: TRBV6-6
len: 14
CDR3nt: TGTGCCAGCAGTCGGGACTTACCTTACAATGAGCAGTTCTTC
CDR3aa: CASSRDLPYNEQFF

abundance: -
d_gene: -
j_gene: TRBJ2-7
v_gene: TRBV5-1
len: 15
CDR3nt: TGCGCCAGCAGTCGGGGCGAGACTATCTCCTACGAGCAGTACTTC
CDR3aa: CASSRGETISYEQYF

abundance: -
d_gene: TRBD1
j_gene: TRBJ2-4
v_gene: TRBV18
len: 15
CDR3nt: TGTGCCAGCTCACGGGGACAGACTTACAAAAACATTCAGTACTTC
CDR3aa: CASSRGQTYKNIQYF